This T cell receptor beta chain was retrieved from a study of blood T cell repertoires in COVID-19. Study-level information: Samples representing acute and convalescent COVID-19 were sourced from the United States, Italy and Spain.

TCRdb keeps only in-frame clones here, not all; method: immunoSEQ multiplex PCR. In the table there are 90,000 to 100,000 clones, around 89% of which are singletons. Sequences were obtained from peripheral blood. The receptor was isolated from a man in his fifties with COVID-19, enrolled during active disease.

The CDR3 loop is CASSGQGKTEAFF. In nucleotides, the CDR3 is TGTGCCAGCAGCGGACAGGGGAAGACTGAAGCTTTCTTT. The chain employs TRBV2 and TRBJ1-1, with 9 bases matching TRBD1. The CDR3 is 13 amino acids. CDR1 is SNHLY, CDR2 FYNNEI, per germline. V gave up 6 bases and J gave up 5 bases; unmatched junction bases: 4.